The text below deals with one T cell receptor beta chain. This clone occurred once. It lacks a known antigen. One base away there is no much larger clone; base qualities are not given. Other DNA sequences in this specimen translate into the identical CDR3. This entry is derived from a study of cytomegalovirus exposure and HLA in healthy donors (dated by TCRdb to about 2017). The study in broad terms: An earlier analysis of roughly 630 of the donors reported more than 250 Gb of sequence data and 117 million unique TCR beta sequences from approximately 180 million T cells. Rather than drawing on any new phenotypic data, the later analysis identified candidate immune exposures from TCR beta sequences and the way those sequences occurred across donors. All discovery cohort repertoires had been generated using a single sequencing platform. The number of typed donors differed by locus: roughly 620-640 for A, B, C, DRB1 and DQB1; some 500 for DQA1; fewer than 610 for DPA1; and about 470 for DPB1. In a later genetic analysis, genome-wide SNP genotypes for about 65% of the roughly 700 donors were used, and that subset was treated as a discovery cohort. To study patterns of TCR occurrence, a later analysis re-analyzed previously published TCR beta repertoires from just over 650 donors and added high-resolution HLA genotyping. The study aimed to test whether signatures of past pathogen exposure could be identified by cataloging public T cell receptors. An early release covering roughly 580 HLA-typed donors comprised about 290 gigabases of sequencing data and about 90 million unique TCR sequences. Along with the roughly 670-subject first cohort, a separate validation cohort of more than 90 different subjects was used. The study used immunosequencing to profile the T cell repertoires of around 600 subjects and linked those repertoires to cytomegalovirus serostatus. On average, 235,054 unique TCR beta nucleotide sequences were sequenced per donor among 398 genotyped donors of the cohort, with around 19% of those sequences being non-productive. HLA typing covered class I and class II loci at four-digit resolution. In an earlier analysis of around 540 of the donors, high-throughput TCR beta sequencing was used to judge whether each TCR beta V gene segment behaved as functional or pseudogenic. The study combined high-throughput TCR immunosequencing, statistical association of individual TCRs with disease status, and machine learning to predict cytomegalovirus infection status. Because of strong linkage in the cohort, a handful of DR-DQ haplotypes were treated as single units for association and clustering. Of the approximately 400 genotyped donors, roughly 85% fell in the genetic ancestry cluster associated with self-reported Caucasian donors. Alongside the repertoire data, information on donor age, sex, ethnicity and CMV serostatus was compiled. Findings and caveats that apply to the study as a whole: Correlated functional status among segregating V segments might reflect linkage disequilibrium, but an unknown experimental factor could not be ruled out. A total of 150 or so TCR beta chains were listed by the study as associated with cytomegalovirus. A further reported finding was that TCR beta sequences accurately predicted the HLA-A and HLA-B alleles for most subjects in the first cohort. A later analysis associated 15,000 or so TCR beta sequences with specific HLA alleles at a false discovery rate of 0.05. Only TCR beta chains were sequenced in this cohort, and the absence of alpha or paired-chain data limited detectable features. According to a later analysis, parvovirus B19, influenza, CMV and Epstein-Barr virus appeared linked to several top co-occurrence clusters. A cluster of highly shared sequence variants was judged likely to represent a technical artifact of the sequencing pipeline. The only immune exposure information available for the cohort was CMV serostatus. Presence/absence analyses assumed roughly uniform sequencing depth across donors, an assumption that may not hold. Some IMGT-functional V segments, including TRBV6-2 and TRBV6-3, could not be told apart with the 87-base-pair reads, so those segments were excluded. In a later analysis, TCR association rates were found to vary across HLA loci, with the most associated TCRs seen for DRB1 alleles and the fewest for HLA-C alleles. Across donors, most TCR sequences were observed very rarely, whereas some public TCRs were present in many individuals. When HLA alleles, especially DR and DQ, strongly co-occurred, attributing TCR associations to individual alleles was difficult. In vitro tests confirmed that a few of the cytomegalovirus-associated TCR beta chains recognize cytomegalovirus antigens. Because counts were too low, seventeen rarely observed V segments, including chromosome 9 orphons, were excluded from the earlier analysis of 587 of the donors. In a later genetic analysis, a missense DCLRE1C variant was associated with V-gene and J-gene trimming of TCR beta chains, and the association was replicated in an independent cohort. HLA typing was unavailable for some donors at each locus, so association tests used only the typed subset. A later analysis found that HLA-associated TCR beta chains were more clonally expanded and had lower generation probabilities than equally common non-associated chains. Compared with the roughly 700-donor mean, donors in an Asian-associated ancestry cluster had fewer N-insertions in productive TCRs, according to a later genetic analysis. According to the authors, the approach could potentially be generalized to other disease states and immunological phenotypes. Broadly in line with IMGT annotations, most TCR beta V segments showed up in productive rearrangements about 87% or about 30% of the time in an earlier analysis of several hundred of the donors. In both the original and validation cohorts, the classifier was reported to diagnose cytomegalovirus status with high specificity and sensitivity. According to a later analysis, most CMV-associated TCR beta chains appeared to be HLA-restricted, and the HLA associations seemed to be driven largely by CMV exposure.

The CDR3 has 13 amino acids, counting the end cysteine and phenylalanine. CDR3 DNA is the only sequence kept; it has 39 bases, read in frame from the first base. Via the germline V gene (reference sequence), CDR1 is GTSNPN and CDR2 SVGIG. Trimming removed 0 bases from V and 5 bases from J, leaving 10 bases between the germline ends. In total, approximately 690 healthy bone marrow donors made up the cohort. All cohort members were sampled while nominally healthy, although unrecorded immune exposures were likely present. The donor tested CMV seronegative and was one of the 352 seronegative cohort members. Each donor provided a peripheral blood sample, and peripheral blood mononuclear cells were used for TCR beta sequencing. The Qiagen DNeasy Blood Extraction Kit was used to extract genomic DNA from the blood cell samples. Libraries were prepared through the immunoSEQ multiplex PCR assay. The multiplex PCR relied on a mix of 60 forward primers for TCR Vbeta segments and 13 reverse primers for TCR Jbeta segments. The CDR3 region of rearranged TCR beta genes was amplified from genomic DNA by a multiplex PCR assay. The amplified TCR beta libraries were sequenced on the Illumina HiSeq System as 87-base-pair reads. Per the original workflow: A later analysis counted approximately 76 million unique TCR beta chains across the roughly 700 repertoires, and roughly 11 million of these chains were shared by at least two donors. Raw reads were error-corrected and collapsed into unique sequences with a nearest-neighbor algorithm that merged closely related sequences to remove PCR and sequencing errors. CDR3 sequences were aligned to IMGT reference sequences to assign V, D and J gene segments. For a sequence to be retained, a match of at least six nucleotides to both a V gene segment and a J gene segment was required. Rearrangements were classified as productive when the CDR3 lacked stop codons and remained in frame with V and J, and all other rearrangements were classified as non-productive. CDR3 was defined by IMGT convention, running from the second conserved V-encoded cysteine to the conserved J-encoded phenylalanine. In an earlier analysis of more than 550 of the donors, sequences lacking an unambiguous match to a single V gene segment were excluded. An earlier analysis of approximately 590 of the donors called V segments functional above 56.7% productive rearrangements and segregating when the between-donor standard deviation exceeded 5%. A statistical classification framework was built to diagnose cytomegalovirus status from the catalog of TCR beta chain sequences. In a later analysis, V and J genes were assigned by comparing TCR nucleotide sequences against IMGT/GENE-DB human TR gene sequences. In a later analysis, CDR3 sequences and most-parsimonious VDJ recombination scenarios were assigned using the TCRdist pipeline. A later analysis defined each TCR beta chain by its CDR3 amino acid sequence plus V-gene family, and excluded reads lacking a unique V-gene family. To address suspected cross-contamination and a sequencing artifact, a later analysis removed some 620 highly shared, low-generation-probability nucleotide sequences. In a later analysis, a clonal expansion index for each public chain was calculated from normalized within-repertoire ranks of inferred template counts. A later analysis computed generation probabilities with a VDJ recombination model fitted to out-of-frame rearrangements, and checked the results against IGoR. Hypergeometric tests were used in a later analysis to score TCR-TCR, TCR-HLA and TCR-CMV co-occurrence, with a repertoire-size bias correction applied to the TCR pairs. False discovery rates were estimated in a later analysis by permuting HLA or CMV assignments 20 times. In a later analysis, co-occurring TCRs were grouped with DBSCAN, and TCRdist sequence similarity was added when clustering was performed within HLA-allele-positive subsets. Repertoires with fewer than 30,000 or more than 120,000 public chains were left out of co-occurrence clustering, as were about 5 repertoires with anomalous nucleotide sharing. TCRdb took this table from immuneACCESS and kept in-frame rearrangements with V and J called. Such tables lack part of the clones; where checked against another copy, unresolved V genes explain under half of the gap, and the rest is unexplained. V and J calls and clone size follow that table, whereas D and trimming were derived from the DNA. The table for this sample lists about 160,000 clones; about four fifths of them were counted only once. Approximately 4.5% of the sample belongs to the ten largest clones.

Here the chain combines TRBV30 and TRBJ1-2, with the D gene not confidently named. The sequenced sample was PBMCs. This TCR was recovered from a man between 25 and 39 years old in good health and CMV-seronegative. The CDR3 protein sequence reads: CAWSVLGGYGYTF. The DNA sequence follows: TGTGCCTGGAGTGTACTAGGAGGTTATGGCTACACCTTC.